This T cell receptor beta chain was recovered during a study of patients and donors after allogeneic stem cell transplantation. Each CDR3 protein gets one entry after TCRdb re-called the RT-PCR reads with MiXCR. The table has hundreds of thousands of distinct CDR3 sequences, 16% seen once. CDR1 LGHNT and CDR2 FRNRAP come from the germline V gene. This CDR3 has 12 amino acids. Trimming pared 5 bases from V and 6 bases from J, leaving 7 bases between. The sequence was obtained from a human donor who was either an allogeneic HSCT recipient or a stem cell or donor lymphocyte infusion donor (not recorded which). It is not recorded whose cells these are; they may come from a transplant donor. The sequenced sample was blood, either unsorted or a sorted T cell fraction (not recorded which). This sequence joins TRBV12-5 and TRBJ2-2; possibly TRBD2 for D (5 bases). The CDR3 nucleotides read TGTGCTAGTGGTCTCGGGGCCGGGGAGCTGTTTTTT. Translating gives CASGLGAGELFF. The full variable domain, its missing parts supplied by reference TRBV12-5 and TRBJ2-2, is DARVTQTPRHKVTEMGQEVTMRCQPILGHNTVFWYRQTMMQGLELLAYFRNRAPLDDSGMPKDRFSAEMPDATLATLKIQPSEPRDSAVYFCASGLGAGELFFGEGSRLTVL.